These 6 T cell receptor beta chains came from one sample sequenced in a study of glioma-infiltrating T cells. The iRepertoire nested amplicon-rescue multiplex PCR amplified TCR alpha and beta CDR3s from RNA. TCRdb reprocessed the multiplex PCR reads with MiXCR, giving one entry per CDR3 protein. The sample yields 95,000 to 150,000 distinct CDR3 sequences, roughly 25% seen once. Sequences were obtained from glioma tissue, nonneoplastic brain tissue, or PBMCs (not recorded which). The source of these receptors is a human donor with low-grade glioma or glioblastoma, undergoing nonglioma brain surgery, or in good health (not recorded which).

This clonotype was counted between two and nine times. V gene TRBV5-1 combines with J gene TRBJ2-3; 11 bases agree with TRBD1. The germline V gene has CDR1 SGHRS and CDR2 YFSETQ. The J segment lost 4 bases and the V segment lost 3 bases, leaving 7 bases of the junction unmatched. The CDR3 loop spans 16 amino acids. The CDR3 DNA reads TGCGCCAGCAGCTCTCCTGGGACAGGGGGACCAGATACGCAGTATTTT. It translates to CASSSPGTGGPDTQYF.

This sequence joins TRBV11-2 and TRBJ1-5; no reliable D call. The V end lost 5 bases, the J end lost 4 bases, and 6 bases lay between the germline ends. Germline V CDR1 and CDR2: SGHAT, FQNNGV. The CDR3 contains 12 residues. Here the CDR3 DNA reads TGTGCCAGCAGCCAGACTAATCAGCCCCAGCATTTT. It yields the protein CASSQTNQPQHF. The complete variable domain, with remaining parts taken from reference TRBV11-2 and TRBJ1-5, reads EAGVAQSPRYKIIEKRQSVAFWCNPISGHATLYWYQQILGQGPKLLIQFQNNGVVDDSQLPKDRFSAERLKGVDSTLKIQPAKLEDSAVYLCASSQTNQPQHFGDGTRLSIL.

The chain carries TRBV19 and TRBJ1-5, with 7 nucleotides matching TRBD1. The CDR3 has 16 residues. V was clipped by 5 bases and J by 0 bases; unmatched bases: 7. Germline assignment: CDR1 LNHDA and CDR2 SQIVND (reference sequence). In DNA, the CDR3 is TGTGCCAGTAGTCCCGGACAGGCATCTAGCAATCAGCCCCAGCATTTT. This gives the protein CASSPGQASSNQPQHF.

As regards this clonotype: A much larger clone lies one base from this, so it may be a read error. This chain connects TRBV12-3 or TRBV12-4 to TRBJ2-1, with 7 bases that match TRBD1. Trimming at V came to 10 bases and at J to 3 bases, leaving 9 bases not matched to a gene. The CDR3 is 14 residues long. CDR3 protein: CATRIRDSYNEQFF. DNA of the CDR3: TGTGCCACCAGGATCCGGGACAGCTACAATGAGCAGTTCTTC.

This clonotype was recorded many times. This chain connects TRBV20-1 to TRBJ1-2, with 7 positions matching TRBD1. CDR3 length: 16 amino acids. With V trimmed by 3 bases and J by 2 bases, 12 bases remained unmatched. CDR1 and CDR2 (germline): DFQATT, SNEGSKA (reference sequence). This chain's CDR3 is CSASPTDRQFNYGYTF. As DNA, the CDR3 is TGCAGTGCTAGCCCAACGGACAGGCAGTTCAACTATGGCTACACCTTC.

This chain uses TRBV18 with TRBJ1-1; D is undetermined. This CDR3 has 15 amino acids. Between the trimmed V and J ends, which lost 0 bases and 4 bases, there was a span of 12 bases. The germline V gene encodes CDR1 KGHSH and CDR2 LQKENI. The CDR3: CASSPPIAGITEAFF. The CDR3 DNA reads as TGTGCCAGCTCACCACCGATAGCGGGTATCACTGAAGCTTTCTTT.